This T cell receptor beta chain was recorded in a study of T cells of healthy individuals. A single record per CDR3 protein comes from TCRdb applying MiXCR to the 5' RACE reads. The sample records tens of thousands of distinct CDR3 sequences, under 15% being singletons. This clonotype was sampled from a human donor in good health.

This CDR3 reads CASSQTSGGTEQFF. Written as DNA, the CDR3 is TGCGCCAGCAGCCAGACTAGCGGGGGGACTGAGCAGTTCTTC. This chain links TRBV4-1 with TRBJ2-1, with 13 bases fitting TRBD2. The CDR3 totals 14 residues. Per the germline V gene, CDR1 is MGHRA and CDR2 is YSYEKL. V was clipped by 3 bases and J by 9 bases; unmatched bases: 2.